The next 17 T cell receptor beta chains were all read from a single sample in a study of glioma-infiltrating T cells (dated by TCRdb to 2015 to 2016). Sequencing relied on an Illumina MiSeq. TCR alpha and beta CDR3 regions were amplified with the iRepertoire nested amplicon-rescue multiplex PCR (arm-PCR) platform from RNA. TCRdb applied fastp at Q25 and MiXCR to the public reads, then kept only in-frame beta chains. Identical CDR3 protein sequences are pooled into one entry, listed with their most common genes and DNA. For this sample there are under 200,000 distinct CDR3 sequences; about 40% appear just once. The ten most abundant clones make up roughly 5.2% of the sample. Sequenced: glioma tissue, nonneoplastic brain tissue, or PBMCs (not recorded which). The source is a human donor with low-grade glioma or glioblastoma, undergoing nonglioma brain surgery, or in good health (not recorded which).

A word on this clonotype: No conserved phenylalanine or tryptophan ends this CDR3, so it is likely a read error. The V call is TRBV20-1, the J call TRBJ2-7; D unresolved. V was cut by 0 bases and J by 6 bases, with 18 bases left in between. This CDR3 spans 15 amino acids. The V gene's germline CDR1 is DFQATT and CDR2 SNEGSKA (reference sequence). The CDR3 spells CSARDTLSLGSEQYL. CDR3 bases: TGCAGTGCTAGAGATACCCTATCCCTGGGCTCCGAGCAGTACCTC.

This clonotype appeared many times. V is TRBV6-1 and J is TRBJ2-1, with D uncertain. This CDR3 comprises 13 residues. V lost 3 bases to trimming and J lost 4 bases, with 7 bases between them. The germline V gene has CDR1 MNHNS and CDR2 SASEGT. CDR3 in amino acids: CASSDSLYNEQFF. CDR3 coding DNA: TGTGCCAGCAGTGACTCTTTGTACAATGAGCAGTTCTTC.

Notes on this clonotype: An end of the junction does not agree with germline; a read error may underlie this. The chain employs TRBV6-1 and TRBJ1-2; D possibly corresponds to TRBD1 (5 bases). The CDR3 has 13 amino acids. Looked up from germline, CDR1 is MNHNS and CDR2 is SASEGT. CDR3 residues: CAISGGAGDGYTF. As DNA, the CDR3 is TGTGCCATCAGTGGGGGAGCGGGGGACGGCTACACCTTC.

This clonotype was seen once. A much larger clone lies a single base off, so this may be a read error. In nucleotides, the CDR3 is TGTGCCAGGAGTTTCGGCGGGAGGGCCTACAATGAGCAGTTCTTC. As protein: CARSFGGRAYNEQFF. This rearrangement joins TRBV28 to TRBJ2-1; 9 nucleotides align to TRBD2. CDR1 is MDHEN and CDR2 is SYDVKM in the germline V gene. This CDR3 region has 15 residues.

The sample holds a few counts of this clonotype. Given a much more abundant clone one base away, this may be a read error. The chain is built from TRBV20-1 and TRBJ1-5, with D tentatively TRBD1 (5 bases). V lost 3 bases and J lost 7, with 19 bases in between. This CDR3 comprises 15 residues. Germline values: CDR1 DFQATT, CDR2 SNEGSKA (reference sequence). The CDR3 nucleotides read TGCAGTGCTAGGAGCTCCCAGGGAAGCGGACAGCCCCAGCATTTT. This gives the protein CSARSSQGSGQPQHF.

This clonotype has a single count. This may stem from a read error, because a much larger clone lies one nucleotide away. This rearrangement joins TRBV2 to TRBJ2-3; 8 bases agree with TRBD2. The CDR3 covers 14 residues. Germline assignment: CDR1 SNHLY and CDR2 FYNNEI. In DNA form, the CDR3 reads TGTGCCAGCTTGAGACTAGCGAGCACAGATACGGAGTATTTT. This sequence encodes CASLRLASTDTEYF.

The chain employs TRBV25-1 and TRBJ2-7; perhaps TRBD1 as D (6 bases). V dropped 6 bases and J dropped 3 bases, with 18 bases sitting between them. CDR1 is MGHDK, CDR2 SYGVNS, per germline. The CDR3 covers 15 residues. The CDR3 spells CASSDATTGDYEQYF. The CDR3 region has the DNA TGTGCCAGCAGCGACGCGACGACAGGAGACTACGAGCAGTACTTC.

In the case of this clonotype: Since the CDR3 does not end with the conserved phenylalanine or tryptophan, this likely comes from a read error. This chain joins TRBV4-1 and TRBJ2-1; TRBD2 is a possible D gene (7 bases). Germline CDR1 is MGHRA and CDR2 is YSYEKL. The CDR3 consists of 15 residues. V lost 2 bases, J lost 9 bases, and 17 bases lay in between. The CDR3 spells CASSQFLRGAVEQFL. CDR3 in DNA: TGCGCCAGCAGCCAATTCCTACGGGGGGCGGTTGAGCAGTTCTTA.

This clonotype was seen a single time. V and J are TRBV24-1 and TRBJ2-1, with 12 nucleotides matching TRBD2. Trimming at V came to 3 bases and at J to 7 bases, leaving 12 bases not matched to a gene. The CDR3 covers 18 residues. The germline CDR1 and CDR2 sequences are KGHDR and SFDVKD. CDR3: CATSDNLAGGPIENEQFF. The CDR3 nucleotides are TGTGCCACCAGTGATAATCTAGCGGGAGGGCCAATCGAGAATGAGCAGTTCTTC.

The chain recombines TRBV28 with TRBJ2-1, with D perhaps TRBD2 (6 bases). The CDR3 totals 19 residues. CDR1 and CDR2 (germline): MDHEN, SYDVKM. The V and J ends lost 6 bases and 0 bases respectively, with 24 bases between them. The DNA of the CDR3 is TGTGCCAGCAGGACCGGGACTCCCTTCGGCCAGAGCTCCTACAATGAGCAGTTCTTC. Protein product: CASRTGTPFGQSSYNEQFF. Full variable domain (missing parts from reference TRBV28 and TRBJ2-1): DVKVTQSSRYLVKRTGEKVFLECVQDMDHENMFWYRQDPGLGLRLIYFSYDVKMKEKGDIPEGYSVSREKKERFSLILESASTNQTSMYLCASRTGTPFGQSSYNEQFFGPGTRLTVL.

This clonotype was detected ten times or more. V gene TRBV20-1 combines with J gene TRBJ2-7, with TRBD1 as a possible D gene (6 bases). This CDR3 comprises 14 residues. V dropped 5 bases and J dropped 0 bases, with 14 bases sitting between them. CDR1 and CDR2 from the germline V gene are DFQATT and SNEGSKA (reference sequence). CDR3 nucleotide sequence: TGCAGTGCTTGCCGGGACATCCGCTCCTACGAGCAGTACTTC. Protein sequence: CSACRDIRSYEQYF.

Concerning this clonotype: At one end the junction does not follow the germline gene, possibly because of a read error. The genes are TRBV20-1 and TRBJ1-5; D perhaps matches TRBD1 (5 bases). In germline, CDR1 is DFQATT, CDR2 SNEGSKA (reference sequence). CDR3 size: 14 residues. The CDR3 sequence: CSARGETADQPKHF. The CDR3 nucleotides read TGCAGTGCTAGGGGGGAAACTGCAGATCAGCCCAAGCATTTT.

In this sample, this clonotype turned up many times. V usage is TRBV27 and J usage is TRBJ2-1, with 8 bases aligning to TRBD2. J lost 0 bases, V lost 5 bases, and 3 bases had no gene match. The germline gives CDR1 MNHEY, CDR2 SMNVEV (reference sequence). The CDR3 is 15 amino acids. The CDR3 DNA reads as TGTGCCAGCAGTAAAACTAGCGGCTCCTACAATGAGCAGTTCTTC. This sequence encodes CASSKTSGSYNEQFF.

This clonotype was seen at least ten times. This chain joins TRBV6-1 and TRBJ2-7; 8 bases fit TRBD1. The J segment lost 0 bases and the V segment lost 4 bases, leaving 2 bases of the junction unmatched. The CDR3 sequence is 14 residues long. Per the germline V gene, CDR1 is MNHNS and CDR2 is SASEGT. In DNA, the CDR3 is TGTGCCAGCAGTGGACAGGGGAGCTCCTACGAGCAGTACTTC. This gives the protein CASSGQGSSYEQYF.

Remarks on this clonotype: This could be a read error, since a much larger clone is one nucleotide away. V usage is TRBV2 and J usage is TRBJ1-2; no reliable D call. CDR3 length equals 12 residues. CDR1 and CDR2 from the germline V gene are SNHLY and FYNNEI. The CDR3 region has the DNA TGTGCCAGGGGTACAGTGAGCTATGGCCACACCTTC. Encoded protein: CARGTVSYGHTF.

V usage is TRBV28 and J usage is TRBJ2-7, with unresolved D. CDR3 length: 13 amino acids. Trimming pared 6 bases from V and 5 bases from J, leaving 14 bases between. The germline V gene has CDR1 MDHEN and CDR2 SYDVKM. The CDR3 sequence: CASSHVNRDEQYF. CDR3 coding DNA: TGTGCCAGCAGCCACGTCAATCGGGACGAGCAGTACTTC. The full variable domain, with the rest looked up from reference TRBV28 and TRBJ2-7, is DVKVTQSSRYLVKRTGEKVFLECVQDMDHENMFWYRQDPGLGLRLIYFSYDVKMKEKGDIPEGYSVSREKKERFSLILESASTNQTSMYLCASSHVNRDEQYFGPGTRLTVT.

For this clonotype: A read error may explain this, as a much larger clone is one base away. The CDR3 nucleotides are TGTGCCAGAAGTGGGACTAGCGGGACCATAGACGAGCAGTACTTC. This codes for CARSGTSGTIDEQYF. The J gene is TRBJ2-7, the V gene TRBV6-5; 13 positions match TRBD2. V shed 9 bases and J 5 bases; nucleotides not matched to a gene: 10. Germline V CDR1 and CDR2: MNHEY, SVGAGI. This CDR3 has 15 amino acids.